This T cell receptor beta chain comes out of a study of cytomegalovirus exposure and HLA in healthy donors. This clone showed up just a few times. The antigen remains unidentified. This specimen includes other DNA sequences encoding the same CDR3. Study-level results: Overall, roughly 160 TCR beta chains were annotated as cytomegalovirus-associated. Presence/absence analyses took donor sequencing depth as roughly uniform.

Amplification used 60 Vbeta primers and 13 Jbeta primers. Here immunoSEQ multiplex PCR was the method, and the copy in TCRdb shows in-frame clones only, minus some. The table records 95,000 to 150,000 clones, just over 15% of them present only once. CDR3 length equals 14 residues. V shed 1 base and J shed 3 bases, with 8 bases lying between them. Germline V CDR1 and CDR2: SGHDT, YYEEEE. This TCR was recovered from a woman in her late teens or twenties in good health and CMV-seronegative. Material for sequencing was PBMCs. This chain links TRBV5-6 with TRBJ1-3; D is undetermined. The CDR3 DNA follows: TGTGCCAGCAGCTTGACCGGGGATGGAAACACCATATATTTT. Translated: CASSLTGDGNTIYF. The whole variable domain, remainder taken from reference TRBV5-6 and TRBJ1-3, is DAGVTQSPTHLIKTRGQQVTLRCSPKSGHDTVSWYQQALGQGPQFIFQYYEEEERQRGNFPDRFSGHQFPNYSSELNVNALLLGDSALYLCASSLTGDGNTIYFGEGSWLTVV.